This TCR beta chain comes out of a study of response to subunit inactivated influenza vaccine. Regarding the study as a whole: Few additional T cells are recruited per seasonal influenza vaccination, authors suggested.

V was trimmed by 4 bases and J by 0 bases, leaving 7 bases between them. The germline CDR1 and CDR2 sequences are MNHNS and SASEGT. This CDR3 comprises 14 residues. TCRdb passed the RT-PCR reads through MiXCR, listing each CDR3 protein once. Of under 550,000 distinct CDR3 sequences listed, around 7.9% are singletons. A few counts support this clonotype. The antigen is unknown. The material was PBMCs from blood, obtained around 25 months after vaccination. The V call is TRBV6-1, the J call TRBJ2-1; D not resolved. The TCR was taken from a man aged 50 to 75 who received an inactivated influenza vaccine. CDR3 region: CASSALSSYNEQFF. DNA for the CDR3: TGTGCCAGCAGTGCACTAAGCTCCTACAATGAGCAGTTCTTC.